This T cell receptor (beta chain) came from a study of T cell responses to AZD1222 COVID-19 vaccine. Notes on the study in general: An increase in Spike-specific TCR breadth and depth was observed after two AZD1222 doses. Vaccine-related CD4 TCRs covered spike, predominating at 160-218 and 743-854.

Repertoires were generated with immunoSEQ multiplex PCR, while TCRdb's copy carries only in-frame clones and drops some. The sample lists under 150,000 clones, roughly 91% occurring once. About this clone: Its antigen is not identified.

The CDR3 loop spans 13 amino acids. Germline V gene lookup returns CDR1 MNHEY and CDR2 SVGAGI. Trimming left V 7 bases short and J 4 bases short, with 13 bases between. The sequencing here drew on peripheral blood, taken on day 0 of AZD1222 vaccination. The chain links TRBV6-5 to TRBJ1-2, with D maybe TRBD1 (5 bases). This receptor was identified in an adult in good health. The CDR3 DNA reads as TGTGCCAGCACCTCGAAAGGGGCCTATGGCTACACCTTC. This translates into CASTSKGAYGYTF.